Below, 16 T cell receptor beta chains from the same sample are listed, as sequenced in a study of blood T cell repertoires in COVID-19. Only in-frame clones appear in the TCRdb table, and some are missing; sequencing was by immunoSEQ multiplex PCR. The data show 250,000 to 350,000 clones, 75% to 90% seen once. The material sequenced was peripheral blood. The receptors derive from a woman in her 30s with active or convalescent COVID-19.

The rearrangement uses TRBV9 and TRBJ2-7; D might be TRBD1 (5 bases). CDR3 length: 15 residues. The germline V and J ends were trimmed by 2 bases and 3 bases, with 15 bases remaining between them. Germline values: CDR1 SGDLS, CDR2 YYNGEE. The CDR3 loop reads CASSVGVGPGYEQYF. CDR3 in DNA: TGTGCCAGCAGCGTTGGGGTGGGGCCGGGCTACGAGCAGTACTTC.

V and J are TRBV6-6 and TRBJ1-5; D gene ambiguous. The germline V and J ends were trimmed by 5 bases and 3 bases, with 23 bases remaining between them. CDR1 and CDR2 from the germline V gene are MNHNY and SVGAGI (reference sequence). There are 18 residues in the CDR3. The CDR3 here is CASSRGPMGRDYNQPQHF. The CDR3, as DNA: TGTGCCAGCAGTCGCGGCCCCATGGGGAGGGATTACAATCAGCCCCAGCATTTT.

As DNA, the CDR3 is TGTGCCAGCGGGTTGGAGGTGAATCAGCCCCAGCATTTT. It yields the protein CASGLEVNQPQHF. The genes are TRBV2 and TRBJ1-5, with unresolved D. Germline values: CDR1 SNHLY, CDR2 FYNNEI. V was trimmed by 8 bases and J by 4 bases, leaving 12 bases between them. CDR3 length: 13 amino acids.

The chain combines TRBV24-1 with TRBJ1-2, with D hard to call. Germline lookup yields CDR1 KGHDR and CDR2 SFDVKD. This CDR3 comprises 15 residues. The V gene lost 3 bases and the J gene lost 0 bases, with 10 bases spanning the gap. The CDR3 region has the DNA TGTGCCACCAGTGATGCGAGGGCGGCTAACTATGGCTACACCTTC. It specifies CATSDARAANYGYTF.

This clone was detected once. The chain is built from TRBV28 and TRBJ2-1; 8 positions match TRBD2. The CDR3 has 15 residues. Germline values: CDR1 MDHEN, CDR2 SYDVKM. After removal of 8 bases from V and 5 bases from J, the junction contained 11 bases not matched to a gene. CDR3 in amino acids: CASPPRRGGHNEQFF. The CDR3 nucleotides read TGTGCCAGCCCGCCCCGTCGGGGGGGCCACAATGAGCAGTTCTTC.

V and J are TRBV19 and TRBJ2-7; 7 bases map to TRBD2. With V trimmed by 4 bases and J by 3 bases, 18 bases remained unmatched. From germline, CDR1 is LNHDA and CDR2 SQIVND (reference sequence). This CDR3 comprises 18 residues. CDR3 loop: CASSKASGGSGDYYEQYF. For the CDR3, the DNA is TGTGCCAGTAGTAAAGCCAGTGGAGGCAGCGGGGACTACTACGAGCAGTACTTC.

The V and J genes are TRBV29-1 and TRBJ1-1; D remains unclear. Trimming stripped 6 bases from V and 1 base from J, with 21 bases between. The CDR3 has 16 residues. Germline lookup yields CDR1 SQVTM and CDR2 ANQGSEA. CDR3 DNA: TGCAGCGTCACCCCGACCTACTCGGGTTGGAACACTGAAGCTTTCTTT. This sequence encodes CSVTPTYSGWNTEAFF.

The chain combines TRBV27 with TRBJ2-6, with unresolved D. CDR1 is MNHEY, CDR2 SMNVEV, per germline (reference sequence). With 5 bases removed from V and 0 bases from J, the gap between germline ends came to 8 bases. This CDR3 spans 15 amino acids. As DNA, the CDR3 is TGTGCCAGCAGTCCTTTTCGCTCTGGGGCCAACGTCCTGACTTTC. Encoded protein: CASSPFRSGANVLTF.

The V gene is TRBV12-3 or TRBV12-4, the J gene TRBJ1-1; D possibly corresponds to TRBD1 (5 bases). Trimming removed 5 bases from V and 10 bases from J, with 14 bases in between. There are 12 residues in the CDR3. CDR3 nucleotides: TGTGCCAGCAGTCCTGGGGGAGGTTTAGCTTTCTTT. Amino acid sequence: CASSPGGGLAFF.

This rearrangement joins TRBV7-9 to TRBJ2-7; 8 positions agree with TRBD1. The junction had 11 bases not matched to a gene; V was cut back by 5 bases and J by 5 bases. The CDR3 has 15 amino acids. In germline, CDR1 is SEHNR, CDR2 FQNEAQ (reference sequence). CDR3 in amino acids: CASSMLGQAVDEQYF. In nucleotides, the CDR3 is TGTGCCAGCAGCATGCTGGGACAGGCTGTGGACGAGCAGTACTTC.

The chain uses TRBV28 and TRBJ1-4; no firm D call. The ends were cut back, 4 bases at V and 0 bases at J, with 15 bases in the middle. Germline CDR1 reads MDHEN; CDR2 reads SYDVKM. There are 17 residues in the CDR3. The CDR3 loop is CASSYHPDKATNEKLFF. DNA for the CDR3: TGTGCCAGCAGTTACCACCCCGACAAGGCAACTAATGAAAAACTGTTTTTT.

This clone appeared a few times. This chain uses TRBV19 with TRBJ1-4, with D perhaps matching TRBD1 (6 bases). Germline V gene data show CDR1 as LNHDA and CDR2 as SQIVND (reference sequence). The CDR3 is 14 amino acids. Trimming cost V 5 bases and J 8 bases, with 15 bases left between them. The CDR3 reads CASSPSGVGEKLFF. Written as DNA, the CDR3 is TGTGCCAGTAGTCCTTCAGGGGTGGGAGAAAAACTGTTTTTT.

The V gene is TRBV30, the J gene TRBJ1-1; tentative D call: TRBD1 (5 bases). The CDR3 is made up of 14 amino acids. CDR1 is GTSNPN, CDR2 SVGIG, per germline (reference sequence). V was cut by 3 bases and J by 6 bases, with 17 bases left in between. The CDR3 DNA is TGTGCCTGGAGCACAGGACGGGAGAAACCTGAAGCTTTCTTT. Amino acid sequence: CAWSTGREKPEAFF.

CDR3 amino acids: CASRVPGPYEQYF. In nucleotides, the CDR3 is TGTGCCAGCAGGGTTCCAGGTCCCTACGAGCAGTACTTC. The chain uses TRBV2 and TRBJ2-7; D gene uncertain. V was cut by 6 bases and J by 2 bases, with 11 bases left in between. CDR3 size: 13 residues. Germline V gene lookup returns CDR1 SNHLY and CDR2 FYNNEI.

V and J are TRBV2 and TRBJ2-3, with D unresolved. Deletions cut 3 bases from V and 8 bases from J, with 9 bases between. Germline CDR1 is SNHLY and CDR2 is FYNNEI. The CDR3 is 12 residues long. The CDR3 nucleotides are TGTGCCAGCAGTGAGGCCCCGGGTACGCAGTATTTT. This translates into CASSEAPGTQYF.

V usage is TRBV28 and J usage is TRBJ2-7; a weak D match, TRBD1 (5 bases). Germline CDR1 and CDR2: MDHEN and SYDVKM. Trimming pared 6 bases from V and 1 base from J, leaving 10 bases between. The CDR3 has 13 amino acids. The CDR3 coding sequence is TGTGCCAGCAGAATTCGACAGTCCTACGAGCAGTACTTC. The encoded protein is CASRIRQSYEQYF. The variable domain in full, with the rest retrieved from reference TRBV28 and TRBJ2-7, is DVKVTQSSRYLVKRTGEKVFLECVQDMDHENMFWYRQDPGLGLRLIYFSYDVKMKEKGDIPEGYSVSREKKERFSLILESASTNQTSMYLCASRIRQSYEQYFGPGTRLTVT.